This T cell receptor (beta chain) originates from a study of tumor-infiltrating lymphocytes in localized non-small cell lung cancer. At the level of the study: Several tumor histologies, both smoking statuses, and some post-neoadjuvant chemotherapy samples were included. Resected tumor was paired with non-adjacent uninvolved lung from the same patient.

Notes on the study in general: Different pieces of the same tissue went to different assays, confounding technical variation with intratumor heterogeneity.

Worth noting for this clone: Antigen: not known.

The table came from immunoSEQ multiplex PCR; TCRdb's copy has only in-frame clones and leaves some out. In the table there are roughly 13,000 clones, approximately 74% of which are singletons. Sequencing was done on a sample of uninvolved lung tissue not adjacent to the tumor. This TCR was sampled from a human donor with non-small cell lung cancer.

CDR3 protein: CASSPGLGQGWGEQFF. For the CDR3, the DNA is TGTGCCAGCAGCCCTGGTTTGGGACAGGGCTGGGGTGAGCAGTTCTTC. The chain employs TRBV14 and TRBJ2-1; TRBD1 aligns across 9 bases. Germline CDR1 and CDR2: SGHDN and FVKESK. CDR3 length: 16 amino acids. After removal of 4 bases from V and 9 bases from J, the junction contained 13 bases not matched to a gene.